The T cell receptor (beta chain) under discussion was sequenced for a study of CD8 T cells in ankylosing spondylitis (dated by TCRdb to between 2016 and 2019). Turning to the overall study: The study profiled T cell receptor beta repertoires in healthy donors and ankylosing spondylitis patients to find disease-linked TCR variants. Peripheral blood was sampled, and synovial fluid was additionally collected from ankylosing spondylitis patients. The full study cohort was made up of under 30 ankylosing spondylitis patients and 108 healthy donors. Broader findings and caveats from the paper: A TCR beta motif of fewer than 10 highly homologous amino acid variants appeared characteristic of blood from ankylosing spondylitis patients. The disease-linked clones were reported to be significantly enriched in matched synovial fluid samples from ankylosing spondylitis patients. Some of the motif variants had been reported before in the synovial fluid and blood of reactive arthritis patients, a finding that suggests common disease-initiation mechanisms. The disease-linked clones had a CD8+ phenotype and were found at relatively low frequencies in peripheral blood.

Comments on this clonotype: Its antigen is still unknown. The record has no base qualities; no much larger clone is one base away.

Sequencer: Illumina HiSeq 2500. TCR beta libraries were prepared by quantitative 5'-RACE with molecular barcodes. Per the original workflow: To identify disease-linked TCR variants, a new computational method was used, one built on a probabilistic model of VDJ rearrangement. The public sequencing data were trimmed at Q25 with fastp and processed into clonotypes with MiXCR by TCRdb, which kept only in-frame beta chains. CDR3 protein sequences are deduplicated, and each keeps its most common genes and DNA. TCRdb's processing, not the study's, gives the V and J calls here. For this sample the table gives approximately 350,000 distinct CDR3 sequences, of which approximately 15% were detected only once. The ten most abundant clones make up around 0.99% of the sample. The sample was blood, either unsorted or a sorted T cell fraction (not recorded which). This sequence originates from a male donor with ankylosing spondylitis or in good health (not recorded which).

The CDR3 here reads CASKVDRSSYEQYF. The DNA reads TGTGCCAGCAAAGTAGACAGGAGCTCCTACGAGCAGTACTTC. The sequence joins TRBV6-1 to TRBJ2-7; the D gene is perhaps TRBD1, from 6 matching bases. Trimming at the junction amounts to 7 bases on V and 0 bases on J, and the germline ends lie 13 bases apart. CDR1 and CDR2, looked up from the germline V gene, are MNHNS and SASEGT. From its cysteine to its phenylalanine, the CDR3 spans 14 amino acids. The only DNA kept is the CDR3, 42 bases in frame from the first base.